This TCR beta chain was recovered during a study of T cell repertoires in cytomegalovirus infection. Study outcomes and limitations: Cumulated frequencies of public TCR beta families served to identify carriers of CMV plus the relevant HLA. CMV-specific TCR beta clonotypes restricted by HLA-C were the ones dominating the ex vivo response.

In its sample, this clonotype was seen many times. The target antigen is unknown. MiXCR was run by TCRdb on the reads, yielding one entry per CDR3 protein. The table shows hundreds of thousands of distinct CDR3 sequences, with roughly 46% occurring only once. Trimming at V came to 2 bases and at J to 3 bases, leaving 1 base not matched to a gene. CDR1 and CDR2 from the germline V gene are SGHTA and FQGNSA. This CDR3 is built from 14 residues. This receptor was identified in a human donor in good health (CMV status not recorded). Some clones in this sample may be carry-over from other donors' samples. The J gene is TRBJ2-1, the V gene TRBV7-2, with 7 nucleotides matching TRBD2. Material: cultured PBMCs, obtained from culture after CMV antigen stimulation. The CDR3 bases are TGTGCCAGCAGCTTAAGCGGGATCTACAATGAGCAGTTCTTC. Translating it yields CASSLSGIYNEQFF.